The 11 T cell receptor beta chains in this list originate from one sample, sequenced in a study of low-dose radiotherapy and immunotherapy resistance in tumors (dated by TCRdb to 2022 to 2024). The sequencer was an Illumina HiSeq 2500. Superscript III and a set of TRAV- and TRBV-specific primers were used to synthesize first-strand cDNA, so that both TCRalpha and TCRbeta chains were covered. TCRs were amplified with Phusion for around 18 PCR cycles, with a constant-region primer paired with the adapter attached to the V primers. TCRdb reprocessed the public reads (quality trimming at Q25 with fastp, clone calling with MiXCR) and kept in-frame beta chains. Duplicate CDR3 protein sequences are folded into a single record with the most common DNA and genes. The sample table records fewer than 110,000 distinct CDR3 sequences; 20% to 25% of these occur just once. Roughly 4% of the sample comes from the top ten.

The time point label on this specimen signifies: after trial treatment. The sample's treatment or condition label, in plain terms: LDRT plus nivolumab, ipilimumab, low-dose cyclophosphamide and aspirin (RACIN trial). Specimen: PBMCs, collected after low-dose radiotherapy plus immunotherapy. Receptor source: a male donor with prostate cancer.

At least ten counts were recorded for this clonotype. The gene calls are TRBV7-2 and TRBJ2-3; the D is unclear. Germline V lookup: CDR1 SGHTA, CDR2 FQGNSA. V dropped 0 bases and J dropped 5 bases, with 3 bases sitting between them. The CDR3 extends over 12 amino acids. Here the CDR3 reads CASSLARDTQYF. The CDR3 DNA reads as TGTGCCAGCAGCTTAGCCAGAGATACGCAGTATTTT.

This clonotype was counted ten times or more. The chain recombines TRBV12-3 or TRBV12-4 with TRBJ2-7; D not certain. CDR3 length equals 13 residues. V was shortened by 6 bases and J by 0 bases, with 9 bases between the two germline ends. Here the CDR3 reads CASRWSSSYEQYF. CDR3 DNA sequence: TGTGCCAGCAGGTGGTCCAGCTCCTACGAGCAGTACTTC.

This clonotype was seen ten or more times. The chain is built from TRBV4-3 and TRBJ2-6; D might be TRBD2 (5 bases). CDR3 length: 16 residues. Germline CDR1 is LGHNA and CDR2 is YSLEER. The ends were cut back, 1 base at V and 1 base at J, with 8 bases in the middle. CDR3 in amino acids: CASSQVRGSGANVLTF. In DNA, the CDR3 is TGCGCCAGCAGCCAAGTCCGGGGATCTGGGGCCAACGTCCTGACTTTC.

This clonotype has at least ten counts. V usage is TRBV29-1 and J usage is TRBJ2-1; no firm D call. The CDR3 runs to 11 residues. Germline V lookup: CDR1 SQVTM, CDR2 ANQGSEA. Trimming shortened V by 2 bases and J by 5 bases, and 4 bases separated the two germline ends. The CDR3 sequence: CSVELNNEQFF. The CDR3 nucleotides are TGCAGCGTTGAACTCAACAATGAGCAGTTCTTC.

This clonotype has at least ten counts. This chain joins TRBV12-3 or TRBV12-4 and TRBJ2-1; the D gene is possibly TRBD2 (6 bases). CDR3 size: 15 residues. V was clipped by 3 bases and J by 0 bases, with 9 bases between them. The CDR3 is CASSLYGSSYNEQFF. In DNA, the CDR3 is TGTGCCAGCAGTTTGTACGGGAGCTCCTACAATGAGCAGTTCTTC.

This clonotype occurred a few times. CDR3 protein: CASSPTEGSSPLHF. CDR3 nucleotides: TGCGCCAGCAGCCCCACCGAGGGGAGCTCACCCCTCCACTTT. This chain connects TRBV5-1 to TRBJ1-6, with D perhaps matching TRBD1 (5 bases). Trimming took off 4 bases at V and 10 bases at J, with 15 bases between the two ends. From germline, CDR1 is SGHRS and CDR2 YFSETQ. The CDR3 is 14 residues long.

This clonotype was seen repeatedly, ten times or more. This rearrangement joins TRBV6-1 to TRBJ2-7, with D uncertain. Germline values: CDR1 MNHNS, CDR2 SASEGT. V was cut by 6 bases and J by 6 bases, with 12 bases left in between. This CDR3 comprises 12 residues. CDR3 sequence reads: CASRAHGGEQYF. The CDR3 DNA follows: TGTGCCAGCAGGGCCCACGGCGGCGAGCAGTACTTC.

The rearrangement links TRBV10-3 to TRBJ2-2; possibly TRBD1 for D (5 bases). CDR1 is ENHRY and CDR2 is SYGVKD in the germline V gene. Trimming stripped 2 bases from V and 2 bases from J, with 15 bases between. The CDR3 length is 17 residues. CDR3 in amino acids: CAISERQGIGNTGELFF. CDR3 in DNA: TGTGCCATCAGTGAGCGTCAGGGAATTGGAAACACCGGGGAGCTGTTTTTT.

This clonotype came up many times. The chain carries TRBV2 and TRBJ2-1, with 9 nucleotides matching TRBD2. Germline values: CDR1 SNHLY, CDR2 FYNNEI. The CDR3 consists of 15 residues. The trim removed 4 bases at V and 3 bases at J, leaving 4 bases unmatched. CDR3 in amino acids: CASSVGRGGYNEQFF. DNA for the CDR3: TGTGCCAGCAGTGTCGGGCGGGGGGGCTACAATGAGCAGTTCTTC.

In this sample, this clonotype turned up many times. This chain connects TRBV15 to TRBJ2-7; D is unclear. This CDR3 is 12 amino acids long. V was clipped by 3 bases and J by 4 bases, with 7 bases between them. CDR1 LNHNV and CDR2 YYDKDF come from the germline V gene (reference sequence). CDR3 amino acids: CATSRIGYEQYF. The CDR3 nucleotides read TGTGCCACCAGCAGGATCGGATACGAGCAGTACTTC.

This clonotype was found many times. The CDR3 DNA sequence: TGTGCCAGCAGCCACCCCACCGTCTATGGCTACACCTTC. Residues: CASSHPTVYGYTF. The chain couples TRBV7-9 to TRBJ1-2; D ambiguous. This CDR3 is built from 13 residues. CDR1 is SEHNR, CDR2 FQNEAQ, per germline (reference sequence). V lost 5 bases and J 4 bases, leaving 11 bases between the germline ends.